The TCR beta chain described here comes from a study of blood T cell repertoires in COVID-19. Trimming took off 6 bases at V and 3 bases at J, with 9 bases between the two ends. Per germline, CDR1 MDHEN and CDR2 SYDVKM. The CDR3 runs to 12 residues. Measured with immunoSEQ multiplex PCR; TCRdb has only the in-frame clones, and not every one. The data contain 180,000 or so clones, roughly 87% of them singletons. The sequenced sample was PBMCs or T cells enriched from blood (not recorded which). This sequence was found in a man aged 50 to 59 who had recovered from COVID-19. The chain recombines TRBV28 with TRBJ2-7; D possibly corresponds to TRBD2 (5 bases). Written as DNA, the CDR3 is TGTGCCAGCAGCCAGGCGGGCTACGAGCAGTACTTC. Translating gives CASSQAGYEQYF.